One and the same sample provided the 7 T cell receptor beta chains below, sequenced in a study of shared clonotypes between healthy human individuals. Produced via immunoSEQ multiplex PCR; TCRdb's table is partial and in-frame only. The data hold more than 550,000 clones, with around 77% observed a single time. The sequenced material came from memory CD4+ T cells sorted from blood. The sample's subset: CD45RA-negative fraction. Every receptor here comes from a woman aged 30 to 39 in good health.

In its sample, this clone was seen once. The chain links TRBV27 to TRBJ1-4, with 7 nucleotides matching TRBD1. The CDR3 loop spans 14 amino acids. V dropped 7 bases and J dropped 1; count of bases not matched to a gene: 3. Germline-derived CDR1 and CDR2 are MNHEY and SMNVEV (reference sequence). The DNA for the CDR3 is TGTGCCAGCAAAAGACAGGGAACTAATGAAAAACTGTTTTTT. It yields the protein CASKRQGTNEKLFF.

In its sample, this clone was seen a few times. Other DNA sequences within the sample encode an identical CDR3. V is TRBV20-1 and J is TRBJ2-5, with a possible D match to TRBD2 (6 bases). The CDR3 runs 11 residues. With 1 base removed from V and 7 bases from J, the gap between germline ends came to 7 bases. Germline CDR1 and CDR2: DFQATT and SNEGSKA (reference sequence). CDR3 in amino acids: CSARVGGTQYF. The CDR3 DNA sequence: TGCAGTGCTAGAGTCGGGGGGACCCAGTACTTC.

On this clone itself: The sample carries other DNA sequences with the same CDR3. This rearrangement joins TRBV20-1 to TRBJ2-5; D is uncertain. TRBJ2-7 explains the end of the DNA better; the J call may be wrong. The length of the CDR3 is 11 residues. Germline V CDR1 and CDR2: DFQATT, SNEGSKA (reference sequence). This CDR3 reads CSASNLYEQYF. DNA for the CDR3: TGCAGTGCTAGTAATCTCTACGAGCAGTACTTC.

This chain links TRBV27 with TRBJ2-6; a weak D match, TRBD2 (6 bases). Germline CDR1 MNHEY, CDR2 SMNVEV (reference sequence). V was pared by 3 bases and J by 0 bases, with 6 bases between. CDR3 length: 15 residues. The CDR3 protein is CASSFGGSGANVLTF. The DNA for the CDR3 is TGTGCCAGCAGTTTCGGGGGCTCTGGGGCCAACGTCCTGACTTTC.

The CDR3 bases are TGTGCCAGCAGTTTCGCTAATCAGCCCCAGCATTTT. Its protein is CASSFANQPQHF. The V gene is TRBV28, the J gene TRBJ1-5; D remains unclear. Germline-derived CDR1 and CDR2 are MDHEN and SYDVKM. V dropped 3 bases and J dropped 4 bases, with 4 bases sitting between them. The CDR3 is made up of 12 amino acids.

The chain employs TRBV5-1 and TRBJ2-3, with 7 bases that match TRBD2. The CDR3 contains 17 residues. Germline V gene data show CDR1 as SGHRS and CDR2 as YFSETQ. The V gene end was trimmed by 0 bases and the J gene end by 0 bases; junction bases not matched to a gene: 7. CDR3 in DNA: TGCGCCAGCAGCTTGGCCCTAGCGGACCTTAGCACAGATACGCAGTATTTT. It translates to CASSLALADLSTDTQYF.

The sample holds a few counts of this clone. The chain is built from TRBV7-3 and TRBJ2-5, with D perhaps matching TRBD2 (6 bases). Germline CDR1 reads SGHTA; CDR2 reads FQGTGA. Trimming cost V 1 base and J 5 bases, with 11 bases left between them. The CDR3 loop spans 14 amino acids. The CDR3 DNA is TGTGCCAGCAGCTTAAACGGGAGAGGGGAGACCCAGTACTTC. Residues: CASSLNGRGETQYF.